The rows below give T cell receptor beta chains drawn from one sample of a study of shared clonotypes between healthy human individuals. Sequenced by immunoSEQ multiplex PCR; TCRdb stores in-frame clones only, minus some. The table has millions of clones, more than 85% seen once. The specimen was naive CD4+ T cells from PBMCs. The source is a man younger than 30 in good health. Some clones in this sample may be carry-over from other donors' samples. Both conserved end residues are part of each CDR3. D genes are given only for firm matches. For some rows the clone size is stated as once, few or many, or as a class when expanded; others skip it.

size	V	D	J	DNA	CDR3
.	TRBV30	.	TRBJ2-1	TGTGCCTGCCAGAGACTATGGCGGGGAAATGAGCAGTTCTTC	CACQRLWRGNEQFF
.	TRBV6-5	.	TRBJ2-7	TGTGCCAGCAGTTACTCGTCAGCGTTTTCCTACGAGCAGTACTTC	CASSYSSAFSYEQYF
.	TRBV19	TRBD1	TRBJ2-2	TGTGCCAGTAGTGGACAGGGAACCGGGGAGCTGTTTTTT	CASSGQGTGELFF
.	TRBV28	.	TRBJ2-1	TGTGCCAGCAGTTTACGGATAGCGGTTGGTGGTGAGCAGTTCTTC	CASSLRIAVGGEQFF
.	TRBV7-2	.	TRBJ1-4	TGTGCCAGCAGCTTAGGAGGGATTAGTAATGAAAAACTGTTTTTT	CASSLGGISNEKLFF
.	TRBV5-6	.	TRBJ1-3	TGTGCCAGCAGCTTGGGAGGGTCTGGAAACACCATATATTTT	CASSLGGSGNTIYF
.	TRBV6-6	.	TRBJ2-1	TGTGCCAGCGCCTGGGACGTAGGAAACAATGAGCAGTTCTTC	CASAWDVGNNEQFF
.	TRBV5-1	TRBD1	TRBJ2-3	TGCGCCAGCAGCCAAACCGCAGGGGGCGCATATACGCAGTATTTT	CASSQTAGGAYTQYF
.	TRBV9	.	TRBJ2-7	TGTGCCAGCAGCGTATCGGGGCTGACCTACGAGCAGTACTTC	CASSVSGLTYEQYF
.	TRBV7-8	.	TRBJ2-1	TGTGCCAGCAGCTTAGTAGAGGCAGGGGATGAGCAGTTCTTC	CASSLVEAGDEQFF
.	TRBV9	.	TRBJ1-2	TGTGCCAGCAGCGTAGGGGGCAGGTCCCCGCTCTATGGCTACACCTTC	CASSVGGRSPLYGYTF
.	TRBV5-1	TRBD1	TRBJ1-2	TGCGCCAGCAGGCCCGGGACAGGGTCTCATGGCTACACCTTC	CASRPGTGSHGYTF
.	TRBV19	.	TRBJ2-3	TGTGCCAGTAGTATAGAGGGAAGGGTTTCAGATACGCAGTATTTT	CASSIEGRVSDTQYF
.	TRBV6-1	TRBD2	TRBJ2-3	TGTGCCAGCAGTGTAGGGACTAGCGGGAGCACAGATACGCAGTATTTT	CASSVGTSGSTDTQYF
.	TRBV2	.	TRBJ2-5	TGTGCCAGCAGTGAAAATCGGCAGGCCCAAGAGACCCAGTACTTC	CASSENRQAQETQYF
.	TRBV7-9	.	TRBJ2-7	TGTGCCAGCAGCTTAGCGGGGCTAAGGTACGAGCAGTACTTC	CASSLAGLRYEQYF
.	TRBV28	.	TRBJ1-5	TGTGCCAGCAGTTTATCCAGGGCGGATCAGCCCCAGCATTTT	CASSLSRADQPQHF
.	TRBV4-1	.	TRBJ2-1	TGCGCCAGCAGACGACCCGGGACCAACAATGAGCAGTTCTTC	CASRRPGTNNEQFF
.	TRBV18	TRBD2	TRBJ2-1	TGTGCCAGCTCACCCCCTTTACTAGCGGGAGCCTACAATGAGCAGTTCTTC	CASSPPLLAGAYNEQFF
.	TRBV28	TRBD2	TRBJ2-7	TGTGCCAGCAGACCCACCGGGAGGGGAGGGTACGAGCAGTACTTC	CASRPTGRGGYEQYF
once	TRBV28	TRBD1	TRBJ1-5	TGTGCCAGCAGTTCCCCGGGACAGGGCCTCAATCAGCCCCAGCATTTT	CASSSPGQGLNQPQHF
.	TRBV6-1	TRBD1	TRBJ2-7	TGTGCCAGCAGGGAGAGACAGGGGATATACGAGCAGTACTTC	CASRERQGIYEQYF
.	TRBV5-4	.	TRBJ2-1	TGTGCCAGCAGCGACTCGGAGCGGGCGTCCTACAATGAGCAGTTCTTC	CASSDSERASYNEQFF
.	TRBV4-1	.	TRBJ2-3	TGCGCCAGCAGCCAAGAAGGGGCCGGTACAGATACGCAGTATTTT	CASSQEGAGTDTQYF
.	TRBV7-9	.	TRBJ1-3	TGTGCCAGCAGCCATGCCAGGACTGGAAACACCATATATTTT	CASSHARTGNTIYF
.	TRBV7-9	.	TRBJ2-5	TGTGCCAGCAGCCCTATGGGGGGAGAGACCCAGTACTTC	CASSPMGGETQYF
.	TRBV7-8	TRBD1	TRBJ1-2	TGTGCCAGCAGCTTCGGACAGGGGGTTTATGGCTACACCTTC	CASSFGQGVYGYTF
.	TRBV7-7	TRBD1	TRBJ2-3	TGTGCCAGCAGCCTCTCTAAGGGGGCTACGCAGTATTTT	CASSLSKGATQYF
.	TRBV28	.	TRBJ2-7	TGTGCCAGCAGTTTATGGACCACCGCGTCCTACGAGCAGTACTTC	CASSLWTTASYEQYF
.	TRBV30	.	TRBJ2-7	TGTGCCTGGAGTGTAGTGGGGGGAACCTACGAGCAGTACTTC	CAWSVVGGTYEQYF
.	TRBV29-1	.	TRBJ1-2	TGCAGCGTTGCCTTCTGGGACTATGGCTACACCTTC	CSVAFWDYGYTF
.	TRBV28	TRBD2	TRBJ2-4	TGTGCCAGCAGTTTTGTGGCGGGAGGGCCTCCCAAAAACATTCAGTACTTC	CASSFVAGGPPKNIQYF
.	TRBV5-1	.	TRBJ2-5	TGCGCCAGCAGCTCAATGGACATTTCAGAGACCCAGTACTTC	CASSSMDISETQYF
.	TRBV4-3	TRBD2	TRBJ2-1	TGCGCCAGCAGCCAAGATCGATCTAGCGGGGCATACAATGAGCAGTTCTTC	CASSQDRSSGAYNEQFF
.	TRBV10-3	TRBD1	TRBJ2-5	TGTGCCACAGGGGGCTTAGGGGAGACCCAGTACTTC	CATGGLGETQYF
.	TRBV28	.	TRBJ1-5	TGTGCCAGCAGTTTGCCGGGGGGTTTGAATCAGCCCCAGCATTTT	CASSLPGGLNQPQHF
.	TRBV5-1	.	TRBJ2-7	TGCGCCAGCAGCTTGGGCCCCCTAGAAGACGAGCAGTACTTC	CASSLGPLEDEQYF
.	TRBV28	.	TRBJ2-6	TGTGCCAGCAGCCCCAGGTCTGGGGCCAACGTCCTGACTTTC	CASSPRSGANVLTF
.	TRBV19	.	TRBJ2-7	TGTGCCAGTAGTTGGCAGGGCGGAACCTACGAGCAGTACTTC	CASSWQGGTYEQYF
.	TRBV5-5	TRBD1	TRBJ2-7	TGTGCCAGCAGCCAGACCGGGACAGGGGGCTCCTACGAGCAGTACTTC	CASSQTGTGGSYEQYF
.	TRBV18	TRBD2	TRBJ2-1	TGTGCCAGCTCACCACCGGTCCAGCGGGATCTGACCTACAATGAGCAGTTCTTC	CASSPPVQRDLTYNEQFF
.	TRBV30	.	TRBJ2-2	TGTGCCTGGACGCGGTCGGGGGCCACCGGGGAGCTGTTTTTT	CAWTRSGATGELFF
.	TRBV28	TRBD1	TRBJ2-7	TGTGCCAGCAGCCCATCCGGGACAGTGCCCTACGAGCAGTACTTC	CASSPSGTVPYEQYF
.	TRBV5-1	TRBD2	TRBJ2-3	TGCGCCAGCAGCTTGGAAGGACTAGCGGGAGACACGCAGTATTTT	CASSLEGLAGDTQYF
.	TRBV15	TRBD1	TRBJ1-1	TGTGCCACCAGCAGAGATCCAAGGACAGGGGATTCAGCTTTCTTT	CATSRDPRTGDSAFF
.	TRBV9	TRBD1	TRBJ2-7	TGTGCCAGCAGCGCCGGGACAGGGGGCTGGGGCGAGCAGTACTTC	CASSAGTGGWGEQYF
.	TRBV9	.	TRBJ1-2	TGTGCCAGCTCGCAGGGTGGCAGTAACTATGGCTACACCTTC	CASSQGGSNYGYTF
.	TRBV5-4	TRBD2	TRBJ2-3	TGTGCCAGCAGCGCCCGACTAGCGGGAGATGCAGATACGCAGTATTTT	CASSARLAGDADTQYF
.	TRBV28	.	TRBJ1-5	TGTGCCAGCAGACAACAGGGCAAAGGGGATCAGCCCCAGCATTTT	CASRQQGKGDQPQHF
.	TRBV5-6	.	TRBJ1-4	TGTGCCAGCAGCGACTCAGGGGAGGCTGGAAAACTGTTTTTT	CASSDSGEAGKLFF
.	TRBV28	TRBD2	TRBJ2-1	TGTGCCAGCAGCTCTCCCTCTATTTTGCGGGAGAATGAGCAGTTCTTC	CASSSPSILRENEQFF
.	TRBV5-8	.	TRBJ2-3	TGTGCCAGCAGCACCACAGATACGCAGTATTTT	CASSTTDTQYF
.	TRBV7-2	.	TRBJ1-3	TGTGCCAGCAGCTTCGGACAGCTTGGAAACACCATATATTTT	CASSFGQLGNTIYF
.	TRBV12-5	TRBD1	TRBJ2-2	TGTGCTAGTGGGCGCCAGACAGGGTCGGGGACCGGGGAGCTGTTTTTT	CASGRQTGSGTGELFF
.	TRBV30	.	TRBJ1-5	TGTGCCTGGGAACGGGGTAGCGAACAGCCCCAGCATTTT	CAWERGSEQPQHF
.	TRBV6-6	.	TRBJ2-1	TGTGCCAGCAGTTACACTAAGCGTGAGCAGTTCTTC	CASSYTKREQFF
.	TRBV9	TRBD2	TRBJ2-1	TGTGCCAGCAGCGCCACTAGCGGGAGTTCATACAATGAGCAGTTCTTC	CASSATSGSSYNEQFF
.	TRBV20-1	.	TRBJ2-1	TGCAGCGTTCCTAGCAGCCATGAGCAGTTCTTC	CSVPSSHEQFF
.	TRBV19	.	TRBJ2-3	TGTGCCAGTAGTATAGCCAACAGATACACAGATACGCAGTATTTT	CASSIANRYTDTQYF
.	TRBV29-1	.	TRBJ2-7	TGCAGCGTTGCCATCTCCGCCTCCTACGAGCAGTACTTC	CSVAISASYEQYF